This T cell receptor beta chain stems from a study of cytomegalovirus exposure and HLA in healthy donors (dated by TCRdb to the late 2010s). Background for the entire study: In an earlier analysis of some 610 of the donors, about 270 Gb of sequence data and approximately 120 million unique TCR beta sequences from 150 million to 200 million T cells were reported. An early release covering 550 to 700 HLA-typed donors comprised 250 to 350 gigabases of sequencing data and approximately 85 million unique TCR sequences. Of the roughly 400 genotyped donors, approximately 80% fell in the genetic ancestry cluster associated with self-reported Caucasian donors. The aim of the study was to test whether cataloging public T cell receptors could identify signatures of past pathogen exposure. The study profiled the T cell repertoires of more than 500 subjects by immunosequencing and related them to cytomegalovirus serostatus. Besides the first cohort of approximately 710 subjects, a separate validation cohort made up of 120 different subjects was used. High-throughput TCR immunosequencing, statistical association of individual TCRs with disease status, and machine learning were combined to predict cytomegalovirus infection status. A later analysis re-analyzed previously published TCR beta repertoires from about 600 donors and added high-resolution HLA genotyping to study TCR occurrence patterns. In the later analysis, no new phenotypic data were used to find candidate immune exposures; instead, reliance was placed on TCR beta sequences and their occurrence across donors. An earlier analysis of approximately 580 of the donors used high-throughput TCR beta sequencing to judge whether each TCR beta V gene segment behaved as functional or pseudogenic. Donor age, sex, ethnicity and CMV serostatus were collected together with the repertoire data. Genome-wide SNP genotypes for about three fifths of the roughly 670 donors were used in a later genetic analysis, which treated that subset as a discovery cohort. All discovery cohort repertoires had been generated on a single sequencing platform. Class I and class II HLA loci were covered by the typing at four-digit resolution. The number of typed donors differed by locus: roughly 629-640 for A, B, C, DRB1 and DQB1; 500 to 550 for DQA1; around 610 for DPA1; and around 490 for DPB1. About five DR-DQ haplotypes were treated as single units for association and clustering because of strong linkage in the cohort. Among some 410 genotyped donors of the cohort, an average of approximately 200,000 unique TCR beta nucleotide sequences was sequenced per donor, of which about 20% were non-productive. Findings and caveats that apply to the study as a whole: Linkage disequilibrium might explain the correlated functional status among segregating V segments, but an unknown experimental factor could not be ruled out. The study gave a list of about 150 TCR beta chains associated with cytomegalovirus. Because counts were too low, roughly 17 rarely observed V segments, including chromosome 9 orphons, were left out of the earlier analysis of some 600 of the donors. At a false discovery rate of 0.05, a later analysis linked under 20,000 TCR beta sequences to specific HLA alleles. Presence/absence analyses assumed roughly uniform sequencing depth across donors, an assumption that may not hold. When HLA alleles, especially DR and DQ, strongly co-occurred, TCR associations were difficult to assign to individual alleles. The 87-base-pair reads could not distinguish some IMGT-functional V segments, including TRBV6-2 and TRBV6-3, so those segments were excluded. V-gene and J-gene trimming of TCR beta chains was associated with a missense DCLRE1C variant in a later genetic analysis, and the association was replicated in an independent cohort. A later analysis found that HLA-associated TCR beta chains were more clonally expanded and had lower generation probabilities than equally common non-associated chains. According to the authors, the approach could potentially be generalized to other disease states and immunological phenotypes. A later analysis found that most CMV-associated TCR beta chains appeared HLA-restricted, with HLA associations seemingly driven largely by CMV exposure. According to a later analysis, TCR association rates differed among HLA loci, with DRB1 alleles showing the most associated TCRs and HLA-C alleles showing the fewest. Across donors, most TCR sequences were observed very rarely, whereas some public TCRs were present in many individuals. Broadly in line with IMGT annotations, most TCR beta V segments showed up in productive rearrangements about 87% or about 30% of the time in an earlier analysis of approximately 640 of the donors. Because HLA typing was unavailable for some donors at each locus, only the typed subset was used in association tests. A cluster of highly shared sequence variants was judged likely to represent a technical artifact of the sequencing pipeline. A further reported finding was that TCR beta sequences accurately predicted the HLA-A and HLA-B alleles for most subjects in the first cohort. According to a later analysis, parvovirus B19, influenza, CMV and Epstein-Barr virus appeared linked to several top co-occurrence clusters. This cohort had only TCR beta chains sequenced, and the lack of alpha or paired-chain data limited which features could be detected. For the cohort, immune exposure information was limited to CMV serostatus. According to a later genetic analysis, donors in an Asian-associated ancestry cluster had fewer N-insertions in productive TCRs than the roughly 700-donor mean. Cytomegalovirus status was reported to be diagnosed by the classifier with high specificity and sensitivity in both the original and validation cohorts. In vitro tests confirmed that a few of the cytomegalovirus-associated TCR beta chains recognize cytomegalovirus antigens.

The library was obtained by the immunoSEQ multiplex PCR assay. For the multiplex PCR, a mixture combining 60 forward primers for TCR Vbeta segments and 13 reverse primers for TCR Jbeta segments was used. Amplification of the CDR3 region of rearranged TCR beta genes was performed with a multiplex PCR assay on genomic DNA. Amplified TCR beta libraries were sequenced as 87-base-pair reads on the Illumina HiSeq System. From the authors' description of their analysis: Across the 700 or so repertoires, a later analysis counted about 81 million unique TCR beta chains, around 10 million of which were shared by at least two donors. Raw reads were error-corrected and collapsed into unique sequences by a nearest-neighbor algorithm in which closely related sequences were merged to remove PCR and sequencing errors. V, D and J gene segments were assigned by aligning CDR3 sequences to IMGT reference sequences. Each retained sequence needed at least a six-nucleotide match to both a V gene segment and a J gene segment. Rearrangements were called productive when the CDR3 lacked stop codons and stayed in frame with V and J; all others were non-productive. CDR3 was defined according to IMGT convention as the region running from the second conserved V-encoded cysteine to the conserved J-encoded phenylalanine. Sequences without an unambiguous match to a single V gene segment were excluded from the earlier analysis of a few hundred of the donors. An earlier analysis of fewer than 650 of the donors classified V segments as functional when productive rearrangements were above 56.7% and as segregating when the standard deviation between donors was above 5%. To diagnose cytomegalovirus status from the catalog of TCR beta chain sequences, a statistical classification framework was built. In a later analysis, TCR nucleotide sequences were compared against IMGT/GENE-DB human TR gene sequences so that V and J genes could be assigned. The TCRdist pipeline was used in a later analysis to assign CDR3 sequences and most-parsimonious VDJ recombination scenarios. In a later analysis, every TCR beta chain was defined by the combination of its CDR3 amino acid sequence and its V-gene family, and reads without a unique V-gene family were dropped. In a later analysis, 450 to 600 highly shared, low-generation-probability nucleotide sequences were removed to address suspected cross-contamination and a sequencing artifact. In a later analysis, a clonal expansion index was calculated for each public chain from normalized within-repertoire ranks of inferred template counts. In a later analysis, generation probabilities were computed with a VDJ recombination model fitted to out-of-frame rearrangements, and the resulting probabilities were checked against IGoR. A later analysis scored TCR-TCR, TCR-HLA and TCR-CMV co-occurrence with hypergeometric tests, applying a repertoire-size bias correction to TCR pairs. To estimate false discovery rates, a later analysis permuted the HLA or CMV assignments 20 times. In a later analysis, co-occurring TCRs were grouped using DBSCAN, and TCRdist sequence similarity was added for clustering within HLA-allele-positive subsets. Repertoires with fewer than 30,000 or more than 120,000 public chains were left out of co-occurrence clustering, as were a few repertoires with anomalous nucleotide sharing. TCRdb stores this immuneACCESS table with in-frame sequences only. Part of the clones is absent; in the studies checked, under half of the shortfall reflects unresolved V genes, and no reason is known for the rest. V and J calls and clone size are given by that table; D and trimming were obtained from the DNA. For this sample there are about 95,000 clones; around 86% appear just once. Roughly 4% of the sample belongs to the ten largest clones.

In total, fewer than 750 healthy bone marrow donors made up the cohort. At the time of sampling, all cohort members were nominally healthy, though unrecorded immune exposures were likely present. The donor was CMV seropositive and was included in the group of about 290 seropositive cohort members. A peripheral blood sample was provided by each donor, and peripheral blood mononuclear cells were used for TCR beta sequencing. The Qiagen DNeasy Blood Extraction Kit was used to extract genomic DNA from the blood cell samples. In this sample, this clone turned up a few times. Its binding antigen is unknown. Base quality data are lacking; no much larger clone is found one base away. Other DNA sequences in this specimen translate into the identical CDR3. V was cut back by 0 bases and J by 5 bases, leaving a gap of 14 bases between them. For CDR1 and CDR2, the germline V gene lists SGHRS and YFSETQ. Spanning cysteine to phenylalanine, the CDR3 consists of 16 amino acids. Here the CDR3 DNA is all that survives: 48 bases in frame from base 1.

The receptor chain draws on TRBV5-1 and TRBJ1-4; the D gene is unclear. The sample was PBMCs. This TCR was recovered from a woman in her 70s in good health and CMV-seropositive. CDR3 region: CASSLEGGGENEKLFF. In nucleotides, the sequence is TGCGCCAGCAGCTTGGAGGGCGGAGGAGAGAATGAAAAACTGTTTTTT.